These T cell receptor beta chains were read from a single sample in a study of shared clonotypes between healthy human individuals. Generated by immunoSEQ multiplex PCR, the TCRdb table keeps only in-frame clones and is missing some. The repertoire holds some 2,000,000 clones, with approximately 94% as singletons. Sequencing was carried out using naive CD4+ T cells sorted from blood. These receptors were obtained from a man aged 18 to 30 in good health. CDR3s include the opening cysteine and the closing phenylalanine or tryptophan. The D gene is left open where the match is weak. Clone size is given for some rows only: seen once, a few or many times, or a class if the clone is expanded.

clone size	V gene	D gene	J gene	CDR3 protein	CDR3 DNA
NA	TRBV18	NA	TRBJ2-1	CASSLSSSYNEQFF	TGTGCCAGCTCTTTGTCCAGCTCCTACAATGAGCAGTTCTTC
NA	TRBV27	NA	TRBJ1-2	CASSLFRTGGYTF	TGTGCCAGCAGTTTATTTCGGACGGGCGGCTACACCTTC
NA	TRBV5-1	NA	TRBJ1-6	CASRASGVDNSPLHF	TGCGCCAGCAGGGCATCGGGGGTCGATAATTCACCCCTCCACTTT
NA	TRBV29-1	TRBD2	TRBJ2-3	CSVEGTSGNADTQYF	TGCAGCGTTGAGGGGACTAGCGGGAACGCAGATACGCAGTATTTT
NA	TRBV7-2	TRBD1	TRBJ2-2	CASSLVLGTGYAGELFF	TGTGCCAGCAGCTTAGTTTTGGGGACAGGGTATGCCGGGGAGCTGTTTTTT
once	TRBV7-2	NA	TRBJ2-7	CASSLEPSWAGYYEQYF	TGTGCCAGCAGCTTAGAACCCTCTTGGGCAGGGTACTACGAGCAGTACTTC
NA	TRBV5-1	TRBD1	TRBJ1-1	CASSTTGGVEAFF	TGCGCCAGCAGCACGACAGGGGGTGTAGAAGCTTTCTTT
NA	TRBV6-5	TRBD1	TRBJ2-3	CASSSGTGSTDTQYF	TGTGCCAGCAGTTCTGGGACAGGCAGCACAGATACGCAGTATTTT
NA	TRBV7-9	NA	TRBJ2-2	CASSLMVGIAGELFF	TGTGCCAGCAGCTTAATGGTTGGGATTGCCGGGGAGCTGTTTTTT
NA	TRBV11-3	NA	TRBJ2-3	CASSLFGETDTQYF	TGTGCCAGCAGCTTATTCGGGGAGACAGATACGCAGTATTTT
NA	TRBV30	NA	TRBJ2-5	CAWRERGQETQYF	TGTGCCTGGAGAGAAAGGGGACAAGAGACCCAGTACTTC
NA	TRBV23-1	TRBD1	TRBJ1-2	CASSQTQGASYGYTF	TGCGCCAGCAGTCAAACTCAGGGGGCGTCCTATGGCTACACCTTC
once	TRBV6-5	TRBD1	TRBJ2-7	CASSSPGQGAYEQYF	TGTGCCAGCAGTTCTCCGGGACAGGGGGCCTACGAGCAGTACTTC
NA	TRBV10-3	TRBD2	TRBJ2-7	CAISESGLAGGREQYF	TGTGCCATCAGTGAGTCGGGACTAGCGGGGGGCCGCGAGCAGTACTTC
NA	TRBV5-1	NA	TRBJ1-1	CASSLWGSNTEAFF	TGCGCCAGCAGCTTGTGGGGCAGTAACACTGAAGCTTTCTTT
NA	TRBV5-4	NA	TRBJ2-5	CASSLQGWETQYF	TGTGCCAGCAGCTTACAAGGGTGGGAGACCCAGTACTTC
NA	TRBV7-2	TRBD1	TRBJ2-7	CASSQWTGGDEQYF	TGTGCCAGCAGCCAATGGACAGGGGGTGACGAGCAGTACTTC
once	TRBV6-1	NA	TRBJ2-4	CASSEVGQGLPYF	TGTGCCAGCAGTGAAGTCGGCCAGGGGCTTCCGTACTTC
NA	TRBV2	TRBD1	TRBJ1-2	CASSVLRQGDGYTF	TGTGCCAGCAGTGTACTTCGACAGGGAGATGGCTACACCTTC
NA	TRBV15	TRBD1	TRBJ2-7	CATSARDRDSYEQYF	TGTGCCACCAGCGCCCGGGACAGAGACTCCTACGAGCAGTACTTC
NA	TRBV10-3	TRBD2	TRBJ2-3	CAITGGGADTQYF	TGTGCCATCACGGGGGGTGGTGCAGATACGCAGTATTTT
NA	TRBV19	TRBD1	TRBJ1-5	CASSIGPARGRRSNQPQHF	TGTGCCAGTAGTATAGGCCCGGCCAGGGGGCGCCGGAGCAATCAGCCCCAGCATTTT
NA	TRBV25-1	TRBD1	TRBJ2-5	CASSPLGQGEKTQYF	TGTGCCAGCAGTCCCTTGGGGCAGGGGGAAAAGACCCAGTACTTC
NA	TRBV5-1	NA	TRBJ1-2	CASSLTAGDNYGYTF	TGCGCCAGCAGCTTAACGGCAGGGGATAACTATGGCTACACCTTC
NA	TRBV4-1	NA	TRBJ2-7	CASSQVGGQRSYEQYF	TGCGCCAGCAGCCAAGTAGGAGGACAGCGATCCTACGAGCAGTACTTC
NA	TRBV5-4	NA	TRBJ2-7	CASSRDRYEQYF	TGTGCCAGCAGCAGGGACCGCTACGAGCAGTACTTC
NA	TRBV19	TRBD1	TRBJ1-5	CASSMAGGYQPQHF	TGTGCCAGTAGTATGGCAGGGGGGTATCAGCCCCAGCATTTT
once	TRBV10-1	NA	TRBJ1-3	CASSGSTGNTIYF	TGCGCCAGCAGCGGCTCGACTGGAAACACCATATATTTT
NA	TRBV4-2	NA	TRBJ1-6	CASSQDRSETSYNSPLHF	TGTGCCAGCAGCCAAGATCGGTCCGAGACCTCCTATAATTCACCCCTCCACTTT
NA	TRBV7-8	NA	TRBJ1-4	CASSLDGEKLFF	TGTGCCAGCAGCCTGGACGGAGAAAAACTGTTTTTT
NA	TRBV18	NA	TRBJ1-2	CASSPSPGQSYGYTF	TGTGCCAGCTCACCATCCCCAGGACAGAGCTATGGCTACACCTTC
NA	TRBV11-2	NA	TRBJ1-6	CASSLVVGRALHF	TGTGCCAGCAGCTTAGTAGTCGGGCGGGCCCTCCACTTT
NA	TRBV11-2	NA	TRBJ1-2	CASSLSEGLAGYTF	TGTGCCAGCAGCTTAAGCGAGGGCCTGGCGGGCTACACCTTC
NA	TRBV7-2	TRBD1	TRBJ1-1	CASSLQGANTEAFF	TGTGCCAGCAGCTTGCAGGGGGCCAACACTGAAGCTTTCTTT
NA	TRBV6-1	TRBD1	TRBJ2-5	CASSGQGYQETQYF	TGTGCCAGCAGCGGACAGGGATACCAAGAGACCCAGTACTTC
NA	TRBV4-1	NA	TRBJ1-6	CASSQVETSGVSPLHF	TGCGCCAGCAGCCAAGTCGAAACGTCAGGGGTTTCACCCCTCCACTTT
NA	TRBV6-5	TRBD2	TRBJ2-6	CASSYSGREVANVLTF	TGTGCCAGCAGTTACTCTGGACGGGAGGTGGCCAACGTCCTGACTTTC
NA	TRBV18	NA	TRBJ1-4	CASSPAGLPSNEKLFF	TGTGCCAGCTCACCAGCAGGCCTCCCTTCTAATGAAAAACTGTTTTTT
NA	TRBV19	NA	TRBJ2-7	CASSIGMGGYEQYF	TGTGCCAGTAGTATCGGAATGGGGGGTTACGAGCAGTACTTC
NA	TRBV5-1	NA	TRBJ1-2	CASSLGQNTYGYTF	TGCGCCAGCAGCTTGGGTCAGAATACCTATGGCTACACCTTC
NA	TRBV19	NA	TRBJ2-7	CASSPPGPYEQYF	TGTGCCAGTAGTCCCCCGGGACCCTACGAGCAGTACTTC
NA	TRBV7-8	NA	TRBJ2-5	CASSRDLGETQYF	TGTGCCAGCAGCCGGGACTTGGGCGAGACCCAGTACTTC
NA	TRBV11-2	NA	TRBJ2-5	CASSSEPGEWETQYF	TGTGCCAGCAGCTCCGAACCGGGGGAGTGGGAGACCCAGTACTTC
NA	TRBV5-6	NA	TRBJ2-7	CASSLEGGHRPYEQYF	TGTGCCAGCAGCTTGGAGGGGGGGCATAGACCCTACGAGCAGTACTTC
NA	TRBV28	NA	TRBJ2-5	CASSFPRNSGETQYF	TGTGCCAGCAGTTTCCCTCGTAACAGTGGAGAGACCCAGTACTTC
NA	TRBV5-1	NA	TRBJ2-2	CASSLRQGNTGELFF	TGCGCCAGCAGCTTGAGGCAGGGGAACACCGGGGAGCTGTTTTTT
NA	TRBV7-2	NA	TRBJ1-4	CASSLFDGKKLFF	TGTGCCAGCAGCTTATTCGACGGGAAAAAACTGTTTTTT
NA	TRBV27	TRBD2	TRBJ2-5	CASSSRLAGDQETQYF	TGTGCCAGCAGTTCCAGACTAGCGGGGGACCAAGAGACCCAGTACTTC
NA	TRBV2	TRBD2	TRBJ2-5	CASSETSGAQETQYF	TGTGCCAGCAGTGAAACTAGCGGGGCCCAAGAGACCCAGTACTTC
NA	TRBV27	NA	TRBJ1-6	CASSSNFYRPLHF	TGTGCCAGCAGTTCAAATTTCTACCGCCCCCTCCACTTT
NA	TRBV5-1	TRBD1	TRBJ2-5	CASSDPGTGGETQYF	TGCGCCAGCAGCGACCCCGGGACAGGGGGAGAGACCCAGTACTTC
NA	TRBV4-3	TRBD2	TRBJ2-1	CASSQDRGLASYNEQFF	TGCGCCAGCAGCCAAGATCGGGGACTAGCTAGCTACAATGAGCAGTTCTTC
NA	TRBV5-4	NA	TRBJ1-4	CASSLEVNEKLFF	TGTGCCAGCAGCTTGGAGGTTAATGAAAAACTGTTTTTT